The clone carrying this T cell receptor beta chain was seen more than once but under ten times. Its antigen is undetermined. This record belongs to a study of shared clonotypes between healthy human individuals. This table comes from immunoSEQ multiplex PCR, and its TCRdb copy is limited to in-frame clones, with some not included. The table records about 700,000 clones, approximately 79% of them present only once. Broader study findings: Relative to clonotypes present in all four donors, those not shared had lower generation probabilities. Estimated richness was generally greater in naive than memory subsets.

Naive CD4+ cells were CD45RA-selected; the remaining cells were memory. Sample: memory CD4+ T cells sorted from blood. As for subset: CD45RA-negative fraction. The source of this sequence is a woman in her twenties or thirties in good health.

CDR3 protein: CASSPDRAAYEQYF. DNA of the CDR3: TGTGCCAGCTCGCCTGACAGGGCCGCCTACGAGCAGTACTTC. The chain is built from TRBV18 and TRBJ2-7; 7 bases line up with TRBD1. This CDR3 contains 14 residues. Germline V gives CDR1 KGHSH, CDR2 LQKENI. After removal of 6 bases from V and 2 bases from J, the junction contained 7 bases not matched to a gene.